These T cell receptor beta chains were read from a single sample in a study of shared clonotypes between healthy human individuals. The repertoire was sequenced with immunoSEQ multiplex PCR; TCRdb's copy has only in-frame clones and lacks some. The table has 640,000 or so clones, approximately 79% seen once; the top ten hold around 2%. Input material: memory CD4+ T cells sorted from blood. These receptors were taken from a woman aged 25 to 39 in good health. The CDR3 runs from the conserved cysteine through the conserved F or W. Each record gives: clone size, J gene, D gene, V gene, CDR3 protein, CDR3 DNA. A D gene is named only where the DNA matches it firmly. Rows give clone size only sometimes, using once, few, many, or a class for an expanded clone.

size: .; J: TRBJ2-3; D: TRBD2; V: TRBV5-4; CDR3: CASAKRVGGRADTQYF; DNA: TGTGCCAGCGCCAAGAGAGTAGGCGGGAGGGCAGATACGCAGTATTTT
size: .; J: TRBJ2-7; D: .; V: TRBV6-5; CDR3: CASSRYGQLEQYF; DNA: TGTGCCAGCAGTCGGTATGGCCAGCTTGAGCAGTACTTC
size: .; J: TRBJ2-7; D: .; V: TRBV27; CDR3: CASGATSYEQYF; DNA: TGTGCCAGCGGGGCCACATCCTACGAGCAGTACTTC
size: .; J: TRBJ2-7; D: .; V: TRBV18; CDR3: CASSPGGGGEGAQYF; DNA: TGTGCCAGCTCACCAGGTGGGGGCGGCGAGGGCGCGCAGTACTTC
size: once; J: TRBJ1-1; D: .; V: TRBV7-9; CDR3: CASSLGDDSHMNTEAFF; DNA: TGTGCCAGCAGCTTAGGGGACGACAGCCACATGAACACTGAAGCTTTCTTT
size: .; J: TRBJ1-1; D: TRBD1; V: TRBV27; CDR3: CASAQRQGMNQNTEAFF; DNA: TGTGCCAGCGCCCAACGACAGGGGATGAACCAGAACACTGAAGCTTTCTTT
size: .; J: TRBJ1-2; D: .; V: TRBV28; CDR3: CASRTTSEYGYTF; DNA: TGTGCCAGCAGAACGACTTCGGAATATGGCTACACCTTC
size: once; J: TRBJ2-5; D: .; V: TRBV18; CDR3: CASSPRTGQETQYF; DNA: TGTGCCAGCTCACCCCGGACGGGACAAGAGACCCAGTACTTC
size: .; J: TRBJ2-1; D: .; V: TRBV2; CDR3: CASSPGPAHEQFF; DNA: TGTGCCAGCAGCCCCGGGCCGGCCCATGAGCAGTTCTTC
size: .; J: TRBJ1-4; D: TRBD1; V: TRBV18; CDR3: CASSQGTGTEKLFF; DNA: TGTGCCAGCTCACAGGGGACAGGAACTGAAAAACTGTTTTTT
size: .; J: TRBJ1-5; D: .; V: TRBV5-8; CDR3: CASSAGHRNQPQHF; DNA: TGTGCCAGCAGCGCGGGACATCGCAATCAGCCCCAGCATTTT
size: .; J: TRBJ2-7; D: .; V: TRBV18; CDR3: CASSPRVGEQYF; DNA: TGTGCCAGCTCACCTAGGGTTGGCGAGCAGTACTTC
size: .; J: TRBJ2-7; D: .; V: TRBV19; CDR3: CASGPWTAPYEQYF; DNA: TGTGCCAGTGGGCCATGGACAGCTCCCTACGAGCAGTACTTC